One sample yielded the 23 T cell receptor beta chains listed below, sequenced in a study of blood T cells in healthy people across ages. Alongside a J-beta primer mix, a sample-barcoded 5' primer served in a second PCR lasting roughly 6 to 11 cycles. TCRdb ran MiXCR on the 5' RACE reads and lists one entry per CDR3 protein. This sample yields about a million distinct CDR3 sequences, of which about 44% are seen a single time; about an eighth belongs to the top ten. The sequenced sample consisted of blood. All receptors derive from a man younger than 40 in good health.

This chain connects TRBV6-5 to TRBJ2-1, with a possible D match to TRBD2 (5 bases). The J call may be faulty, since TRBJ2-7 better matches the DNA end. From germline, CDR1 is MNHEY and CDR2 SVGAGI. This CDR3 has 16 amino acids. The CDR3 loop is CASKSGLAGSYNEQYF. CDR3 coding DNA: TGTGCCAGCAAATCCGGACTGGCCGGATCCTACAATGAGCAGTACTTC.

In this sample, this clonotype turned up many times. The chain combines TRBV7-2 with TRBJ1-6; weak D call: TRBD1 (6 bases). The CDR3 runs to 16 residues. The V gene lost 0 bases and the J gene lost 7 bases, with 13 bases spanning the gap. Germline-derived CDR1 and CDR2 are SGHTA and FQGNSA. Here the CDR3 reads CASSLAGGPGNSPLHF. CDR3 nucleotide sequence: TGTGCCAGCAGCTTAGCGGGGGGGCCAGGGAATTCACCCCTCCACTTT.

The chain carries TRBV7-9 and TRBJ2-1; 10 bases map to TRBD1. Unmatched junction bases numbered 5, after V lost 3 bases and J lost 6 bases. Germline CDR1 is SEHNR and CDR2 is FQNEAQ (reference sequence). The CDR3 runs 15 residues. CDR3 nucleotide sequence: TGTGCCAGCAGCTTCGAAGGGACAGGGGCCAATGAGCAGTTCTTC. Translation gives CASSFEGTGANEQFF.

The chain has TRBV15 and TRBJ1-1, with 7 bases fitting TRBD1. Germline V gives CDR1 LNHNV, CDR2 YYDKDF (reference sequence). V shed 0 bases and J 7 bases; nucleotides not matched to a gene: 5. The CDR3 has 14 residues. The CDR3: CATSRDRWDSEAFF. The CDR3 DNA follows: TGTGCCACCAGCAGAGATCGTTGGGACAGTGAAGCTTTCTTT. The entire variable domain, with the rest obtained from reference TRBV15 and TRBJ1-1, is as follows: DAMVIQNPRYQVTQFGKPVTLSCSQTLNHNVMYWYQQKSSQAPKLLFHYYDKDFNNEADTPDNFQSRRPNTSFCFLDIRSPGLGDTAMYLCATSRDRWDSEAFFGQGTRLTVV.

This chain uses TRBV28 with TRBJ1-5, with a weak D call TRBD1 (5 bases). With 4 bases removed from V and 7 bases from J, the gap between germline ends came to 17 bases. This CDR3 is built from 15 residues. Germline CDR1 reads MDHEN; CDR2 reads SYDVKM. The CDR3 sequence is CASSSGTPGKQPQHF. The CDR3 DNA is TGTGCCAGCAGTTCCGGGACCCCAGGAAAACAGCCCCAGCATTTT. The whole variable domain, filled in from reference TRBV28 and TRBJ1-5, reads DVKVTQSSRYLVKRTGEKVFLECVQDMDHENMFWYRQDPGLGLRLIYFSYDVKMKEKGDIPEGYSVSREKKERFSLILESASTNQTSMYLCASSSGTPGKQPQHFGDGTRLSIL.

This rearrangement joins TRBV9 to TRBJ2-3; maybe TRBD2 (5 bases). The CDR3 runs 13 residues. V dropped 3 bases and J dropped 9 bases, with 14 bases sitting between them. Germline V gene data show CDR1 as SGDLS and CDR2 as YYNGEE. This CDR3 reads CASSAERVGTQYF. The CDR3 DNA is TGTGCCAGCAGCGCTGAGAGGGTCGGGACGCAGTATTTT.

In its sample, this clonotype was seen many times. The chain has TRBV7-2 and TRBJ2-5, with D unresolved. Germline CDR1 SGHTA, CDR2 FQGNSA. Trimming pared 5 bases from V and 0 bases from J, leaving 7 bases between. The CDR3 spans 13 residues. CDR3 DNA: TGTGCCAGCAGCACTCGGTACCAAGAGACCCAGTACTTC. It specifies CASSTRYQETQYF. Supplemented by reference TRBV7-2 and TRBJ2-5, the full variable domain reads GAGVSQSPSNKVTEKGKDVELRCDPISGHTALYWYRQSLGQGLEFLIYFQGNSAPDKSGLPSDRFSAERTGGSVSTLTIQRTQQEDSAVYLCASSTRYQETQYFGPGTRLLVL.

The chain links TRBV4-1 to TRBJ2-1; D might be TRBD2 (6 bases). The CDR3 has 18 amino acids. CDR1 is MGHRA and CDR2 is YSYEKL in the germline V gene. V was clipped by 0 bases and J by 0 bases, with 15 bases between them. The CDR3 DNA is TGCGCCAGCAGCCAAGATCGGTATGGGCGGGACTCCTACAATGAGCAGTTCTTC. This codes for CASSQDRYGRDSYNEQFF.

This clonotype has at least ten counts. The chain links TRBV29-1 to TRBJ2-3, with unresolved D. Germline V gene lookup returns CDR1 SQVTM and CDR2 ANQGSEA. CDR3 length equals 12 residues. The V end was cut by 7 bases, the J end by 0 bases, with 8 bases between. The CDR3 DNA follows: TGCAGCGCCCCTGGGAGCACAGATACGCAGTATTTT. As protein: CSAPGSTDTQYF.

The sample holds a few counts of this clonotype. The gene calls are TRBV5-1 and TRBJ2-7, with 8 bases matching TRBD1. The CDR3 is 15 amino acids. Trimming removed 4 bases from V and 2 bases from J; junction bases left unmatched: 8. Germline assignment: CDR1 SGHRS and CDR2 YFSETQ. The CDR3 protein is CASSRSGGAPYEQYF. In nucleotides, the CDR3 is TGCGCCAGCAGCAGGTCAGGGGGCGCTCCCTACGAGCAGTACTTC.

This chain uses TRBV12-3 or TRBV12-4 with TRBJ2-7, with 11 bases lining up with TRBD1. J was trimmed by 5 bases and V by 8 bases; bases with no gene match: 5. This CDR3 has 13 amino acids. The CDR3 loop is CASGQGASDEQYF. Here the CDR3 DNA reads TGTGCCAGCGGACAGGGGGCTTCCGACGAGCAGTACTTC.

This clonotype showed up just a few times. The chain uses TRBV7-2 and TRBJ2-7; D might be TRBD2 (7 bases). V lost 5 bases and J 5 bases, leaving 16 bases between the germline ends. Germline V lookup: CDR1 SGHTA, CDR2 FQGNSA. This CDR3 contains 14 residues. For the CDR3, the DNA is TGTGCCAGCAGCAGTAGGAGGGGGGGTGACGAGCAGTACTTC. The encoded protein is CASSSRRGGDEQYF.

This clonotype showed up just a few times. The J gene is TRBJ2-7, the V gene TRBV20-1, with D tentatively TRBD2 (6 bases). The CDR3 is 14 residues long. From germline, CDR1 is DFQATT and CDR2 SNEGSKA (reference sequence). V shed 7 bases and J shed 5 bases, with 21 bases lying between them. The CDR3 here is CSVREPDGYHEQYF. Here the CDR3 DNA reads TGCAGTGTCCGGGAGCCCGACGGTTACCACGAGCAGTACTTC.

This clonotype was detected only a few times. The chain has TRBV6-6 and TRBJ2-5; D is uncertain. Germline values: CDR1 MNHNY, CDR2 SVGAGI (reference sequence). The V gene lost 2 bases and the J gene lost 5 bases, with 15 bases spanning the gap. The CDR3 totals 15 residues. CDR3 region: CASSYGLTARETQYF. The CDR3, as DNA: TGTGCCAGCAGTTACGGGTTAACCGCGCGGGAGACCCAGTACTTC.

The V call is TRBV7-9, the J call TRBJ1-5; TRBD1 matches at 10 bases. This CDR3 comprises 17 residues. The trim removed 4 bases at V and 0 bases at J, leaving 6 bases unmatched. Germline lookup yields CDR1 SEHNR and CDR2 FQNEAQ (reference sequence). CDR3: CASSWGQGTYSNQPQHF. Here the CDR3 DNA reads TGTGCCAGCAGCTGGGGACAGGGGACTTATAGCAATCAGCCCCAGCATTTT.

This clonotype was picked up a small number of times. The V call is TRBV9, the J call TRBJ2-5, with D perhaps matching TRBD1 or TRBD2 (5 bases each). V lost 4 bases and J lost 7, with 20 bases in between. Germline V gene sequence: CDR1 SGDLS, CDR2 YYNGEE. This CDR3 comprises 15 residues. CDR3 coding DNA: TGTGCCAGCAGCCCCGCGGGTGGGACCATAAGGACCCAGTACTTC. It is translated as CASSPAGGTIRTQYF.

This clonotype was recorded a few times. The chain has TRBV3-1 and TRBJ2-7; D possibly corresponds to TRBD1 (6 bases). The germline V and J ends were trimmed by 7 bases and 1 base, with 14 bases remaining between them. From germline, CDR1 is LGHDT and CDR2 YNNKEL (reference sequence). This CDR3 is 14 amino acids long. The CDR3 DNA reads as TGTGCCAGCACAACTGGGGGCAGTTCCTACGAGCAGTACTTC. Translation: CASTTGGSSYEQYF.

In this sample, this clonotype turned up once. The CDR3 nucleotides read TGCAGCGTTGAACCCAGGGGCGCCCTTAACTATGGCTACACCTTC. This encodes CSVEPRGALNYGYTF. The chain joins TRBV29-1 to TRBJ1-2, with D possibly TRBD1 on 6 matching bases. Trimming took 2 bases from V and 1 from J, leaving 14 bases between them. The CDR3 is made up of 15 amino acids. Germline values: CDR1 SQVTM, CDR2 ANQGSEA.

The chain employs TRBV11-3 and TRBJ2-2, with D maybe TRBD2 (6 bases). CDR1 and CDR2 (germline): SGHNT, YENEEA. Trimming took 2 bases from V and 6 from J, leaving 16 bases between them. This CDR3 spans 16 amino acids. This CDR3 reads CASSLRRGRNSGELFF. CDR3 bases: TGTGCCAGCAGCTTAAGGAGGGGTCGTAATTCCGGGGAGCTGTTTTTT. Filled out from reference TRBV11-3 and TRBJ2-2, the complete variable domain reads EAGVVQSPRYKIIEKKQPVAFWCNPISGHNTLYWYLQNLGQGPELLIRYENEEAVDDSQLPKDRFSAERLKGVDSTLKIQPAELGDSAVYLCASSLRRGRNSGELFFGEGSRLTVL.

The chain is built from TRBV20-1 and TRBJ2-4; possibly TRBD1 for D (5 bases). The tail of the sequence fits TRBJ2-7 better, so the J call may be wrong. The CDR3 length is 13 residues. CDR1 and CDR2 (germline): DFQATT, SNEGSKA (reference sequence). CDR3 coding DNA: TGCAGTGCTAGCACAGGTGGTGCCTACGAGCAGTACTTC. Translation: CSASTGGAYEQYF.

The chain's CDR3 is CASSLTERTGGDYGYTF. The CDR3 DNA is TGTGCCAGCAGCTTAACTGAGCGGACAGGGGGCGACTATGGCTACACCTTC. The genes are TRBV7-3 and TRBJ1-2; 11 positions match TRBD1. This CDR3 is 17 amino acids long. CDR1 is SGHTA and CDR2 is FQGTGA in the germline V gene. V lost 0 bases to trimming and J lost 3 bases; unmatched junction nucleotides: 6.

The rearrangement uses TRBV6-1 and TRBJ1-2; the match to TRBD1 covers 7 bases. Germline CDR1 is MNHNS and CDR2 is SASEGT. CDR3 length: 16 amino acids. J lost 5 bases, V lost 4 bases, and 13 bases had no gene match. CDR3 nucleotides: TGTGCCAGCAGTGGGACAGGTCGGGTTTTCAGTTATGGCTACACCTTC. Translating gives CASSGTGRVFSYGYTF.

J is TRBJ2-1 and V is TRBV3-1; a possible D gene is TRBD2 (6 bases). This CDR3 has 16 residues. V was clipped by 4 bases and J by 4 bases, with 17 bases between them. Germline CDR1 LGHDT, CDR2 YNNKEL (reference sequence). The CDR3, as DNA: TGTGCCAGCAGCCCACGGACTGGCGCGGGATACAATGAGCAGTTCTTC. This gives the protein CASSPRTGAGYNEQFF.